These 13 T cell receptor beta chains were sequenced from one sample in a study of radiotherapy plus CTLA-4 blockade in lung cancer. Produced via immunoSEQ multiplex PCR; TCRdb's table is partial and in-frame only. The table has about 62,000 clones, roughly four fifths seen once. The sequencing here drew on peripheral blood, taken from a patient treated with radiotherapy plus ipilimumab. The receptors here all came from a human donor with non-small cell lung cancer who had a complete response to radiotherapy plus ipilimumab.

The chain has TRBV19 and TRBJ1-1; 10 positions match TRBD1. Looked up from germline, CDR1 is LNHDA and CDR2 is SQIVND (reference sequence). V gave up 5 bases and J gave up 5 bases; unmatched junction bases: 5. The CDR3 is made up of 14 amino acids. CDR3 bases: TGTGCCAGTAGTGTGACAGGGGGCAGAACTGAAGCTTTCTTT. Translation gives CASSVTGGRTEAFF.

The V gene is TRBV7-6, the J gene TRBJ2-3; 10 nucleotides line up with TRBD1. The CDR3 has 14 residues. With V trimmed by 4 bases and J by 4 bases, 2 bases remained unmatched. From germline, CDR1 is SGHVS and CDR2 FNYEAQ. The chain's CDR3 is CASSSGQGADTQYF. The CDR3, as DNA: TGTGCCAGCAGCTCCGGACAGGGGGCAGATACGCAGTATTTT.

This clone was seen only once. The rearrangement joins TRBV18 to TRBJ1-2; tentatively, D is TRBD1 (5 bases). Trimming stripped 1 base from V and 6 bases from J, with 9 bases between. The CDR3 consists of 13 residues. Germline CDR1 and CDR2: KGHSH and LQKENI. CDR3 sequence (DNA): TGTGCCAGCTCACCACTTGCAGGGAATGGCTACACCTTC. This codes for CASSPLAGNGYTF.

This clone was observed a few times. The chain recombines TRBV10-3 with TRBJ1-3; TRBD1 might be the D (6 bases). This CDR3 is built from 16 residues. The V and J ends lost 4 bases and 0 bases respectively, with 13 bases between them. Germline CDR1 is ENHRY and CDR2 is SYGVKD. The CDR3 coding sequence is TGTGCCATCAGTGCGGGGGGCGACTACTCTGGAAACACCATATATTTT. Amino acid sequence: CAISAGGDYSGNTIYF.

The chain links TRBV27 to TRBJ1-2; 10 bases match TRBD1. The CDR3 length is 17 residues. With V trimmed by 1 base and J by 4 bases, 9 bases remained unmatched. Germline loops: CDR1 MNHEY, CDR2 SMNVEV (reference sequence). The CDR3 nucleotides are TGTGCCAGCAGTTTATACGGGACAGGGGATTCGCGCTATGGCTACACCTTC. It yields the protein CASSLYGTGDSRYGYTF.

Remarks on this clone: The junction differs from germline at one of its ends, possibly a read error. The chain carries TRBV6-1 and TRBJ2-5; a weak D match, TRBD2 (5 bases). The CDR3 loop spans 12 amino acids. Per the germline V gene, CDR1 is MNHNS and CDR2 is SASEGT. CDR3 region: CASSEIRETQHF. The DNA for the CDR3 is TGTGCCAGCAGTGAGATAAGGGAGACCCAGCACTTC.

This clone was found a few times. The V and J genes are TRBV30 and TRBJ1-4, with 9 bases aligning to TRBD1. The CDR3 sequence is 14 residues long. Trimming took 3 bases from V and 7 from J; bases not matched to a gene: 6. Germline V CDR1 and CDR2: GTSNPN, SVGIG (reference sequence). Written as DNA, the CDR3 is TGTGCCTGGAGCGACAGGGGGATGTTTGAAAAACTGTTTTTT. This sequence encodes CAWSDRGMFEKLFF.

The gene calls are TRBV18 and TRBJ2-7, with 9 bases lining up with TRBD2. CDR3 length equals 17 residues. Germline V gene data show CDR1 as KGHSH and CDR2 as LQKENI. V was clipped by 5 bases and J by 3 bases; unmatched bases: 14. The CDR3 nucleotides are TGTGCCAGCTCAGGTAGCGGGGGCCATACGGGGCTCTACGAGCAGTACTTC. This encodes CASSGSGGHTGLYEQYF.

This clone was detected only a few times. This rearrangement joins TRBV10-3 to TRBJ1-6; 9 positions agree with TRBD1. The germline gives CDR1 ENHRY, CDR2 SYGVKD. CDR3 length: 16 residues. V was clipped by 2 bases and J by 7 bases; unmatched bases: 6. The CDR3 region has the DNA TGTGCCATCAGTGAGGGGACCGGGACAGGGAATTCACCCCTCCACTTT. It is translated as CAISEGTGTGNSPLHF.

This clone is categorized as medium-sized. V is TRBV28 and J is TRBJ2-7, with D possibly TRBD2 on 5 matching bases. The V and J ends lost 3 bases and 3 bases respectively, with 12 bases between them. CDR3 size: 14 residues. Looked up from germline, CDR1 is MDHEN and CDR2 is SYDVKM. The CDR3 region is CASSLFRGNYEQYF. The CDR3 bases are TGTGCCAGCAGTTTGTTTCGGGGAAACTACGAGCAGTACTTC.

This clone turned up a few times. CDR3 DNA sequence: TGTGCCAGCAAGGGTCCGACAGAAACAGATACGCAGTATTTT. Translating gives CASKGPTETDTQYF. The chain joins TRBV6-5 to TRBJ2-3, with D possibly being TRBD1 (5 bases). Trimming took off 7 bases at V and 3 bases at J, with 14 bases between the two ends. Germline assignment: CDR1 MNHEY and CDR2 SVGAGI. This CDR3 is 14 amino acids long.

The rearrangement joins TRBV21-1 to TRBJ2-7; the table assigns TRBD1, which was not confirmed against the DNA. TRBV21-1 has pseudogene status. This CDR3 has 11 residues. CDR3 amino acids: CASSNRNEQYF. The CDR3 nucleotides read TGTGCCAGCAGCAACAGGAACGAGCAGTACTTC.

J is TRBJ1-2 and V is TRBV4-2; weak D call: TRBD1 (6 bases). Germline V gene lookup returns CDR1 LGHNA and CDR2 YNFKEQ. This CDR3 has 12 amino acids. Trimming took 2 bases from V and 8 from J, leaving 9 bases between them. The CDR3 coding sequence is TGTGCCAGCAGCCAACGGCAGGGGGGCTACACCTTC. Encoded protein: CASSQRQGGYTF.